This section outlines one T cell receptor (beta chain) sequence together with its context. The antigen remains unidentified. The sample originates from a study of cytomegalovirus exposure and HLA in healthy donors. Vbeta (60) and Jbeta (13) primers were used in the PCR. The table came from immunoSEQ multiplex PCR; TCRdb's copy has only in-frame clones and leaves some out. The specimen's table records approximately 130,000 clones. Study-wide results and caveats: In the analysis, some V segments, TRBV6-2 and TRBV6-3 included, were excluded as indistinguishable. Per a later analysis, HLA-associated TCR beta chains showed more clonal expansion than other, equally common TCR beta chains. Whilst most TCR sequences proved rare, a subset of public TCRs occurred across many donors.

V lost 6 bases and J 4 bases, leaving 19 bases between the germline ends. From germline, CDR1 is PRHDT and CDR2 FYEKMQ (reference sequence). The CDR3 sequence is 15 residues long. The chain carries TRBV13 and TRBJ2-7; D remains ambiguous. The sequenced sample was PBMCs. The receptor was derived from a woman aged 55-70 years in good health and CMV-seronegative. In DNA, the CDR3 is TGTGCCAGCAGTTTAACGTATGGCAAGGAGTACGAGCAGTACTTC. This sequence encodes CASSLTYGKEYEQYF.